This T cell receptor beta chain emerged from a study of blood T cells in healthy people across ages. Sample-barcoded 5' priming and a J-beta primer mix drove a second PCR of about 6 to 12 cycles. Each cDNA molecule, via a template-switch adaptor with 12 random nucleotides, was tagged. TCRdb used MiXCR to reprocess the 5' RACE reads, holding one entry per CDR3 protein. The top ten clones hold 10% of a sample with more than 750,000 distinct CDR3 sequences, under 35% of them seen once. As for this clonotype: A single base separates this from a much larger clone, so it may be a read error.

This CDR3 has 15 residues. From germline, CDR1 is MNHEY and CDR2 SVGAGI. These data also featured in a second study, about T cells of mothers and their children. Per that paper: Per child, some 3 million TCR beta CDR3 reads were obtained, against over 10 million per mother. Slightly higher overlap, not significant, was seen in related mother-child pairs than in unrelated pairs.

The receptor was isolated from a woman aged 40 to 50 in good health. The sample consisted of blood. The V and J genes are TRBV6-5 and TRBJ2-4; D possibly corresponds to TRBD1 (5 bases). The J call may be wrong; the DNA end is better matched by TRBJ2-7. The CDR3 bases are TGTGCCAGCAGTCCAACCCAGGGCCAGGGCCCCGAGCAGTACTTC. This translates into CASSPTQGQGPEQYF.